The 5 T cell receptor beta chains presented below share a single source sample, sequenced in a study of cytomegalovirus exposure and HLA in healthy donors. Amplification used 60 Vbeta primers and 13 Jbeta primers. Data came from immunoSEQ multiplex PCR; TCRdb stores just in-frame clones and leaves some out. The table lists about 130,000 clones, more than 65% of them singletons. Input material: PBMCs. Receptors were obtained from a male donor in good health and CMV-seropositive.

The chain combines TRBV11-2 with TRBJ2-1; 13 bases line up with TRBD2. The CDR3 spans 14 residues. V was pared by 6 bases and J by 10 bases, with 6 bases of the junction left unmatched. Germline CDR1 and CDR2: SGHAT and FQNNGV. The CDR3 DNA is TGTGCCAGCAGTAAACTAGCGGGAGGGCAGGAGCAGTTCTTC. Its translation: CASSKLAGGQEQFF.

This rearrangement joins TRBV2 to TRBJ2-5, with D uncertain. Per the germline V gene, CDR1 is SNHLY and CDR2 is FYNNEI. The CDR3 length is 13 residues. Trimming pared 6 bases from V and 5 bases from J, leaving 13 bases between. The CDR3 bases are TGTGCCAGCAGGAGCCCCTCCAGGGAGACCCAGTACTTC. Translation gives CASRSPSRETQYF.

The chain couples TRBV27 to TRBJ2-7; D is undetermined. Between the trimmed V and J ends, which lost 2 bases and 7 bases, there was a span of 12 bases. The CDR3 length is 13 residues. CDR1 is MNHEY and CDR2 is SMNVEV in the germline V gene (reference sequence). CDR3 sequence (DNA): TGTGCCAGCAGTTTAGGGCCCTTTGGGGAGCAGTACTTC. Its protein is CASSLGPFGEQYF.

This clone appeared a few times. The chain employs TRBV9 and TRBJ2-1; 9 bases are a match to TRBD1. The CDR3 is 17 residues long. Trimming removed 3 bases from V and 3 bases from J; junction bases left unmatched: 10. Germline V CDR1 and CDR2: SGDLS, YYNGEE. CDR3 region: CASSARGTGTDYNEQFF. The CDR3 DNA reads TGTGCCAGCAGCGCTAGGGGGACAGGGACCGACTACAATGAGCAGTTCTTC.

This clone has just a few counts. CDR3 in DNA: TGTGCCAGCTCATATACTTACGAGCAGTACTTC. It is translated as CASSYTYEQYF. The rearrangement joins TRBV18 to TRBJ2-7; D is uncertain. The CDR3 is made up of 11 amino acids. The germline CDR1 and CDR2 sequences are KGHSH and LQKENI. Trimming cost V 5 bases and J 4 bases, with 6 bases left between them.